Listed below are T cell receptor beta chains from one sample, sequenced in a study of T cells expressing NK-cell markers. TCRdb reanalyzed the 5' RACE reads, giving one entry per CDR3 protein sequence and no DNA. Its table lists approximately 420,000 distinct CDR3 sequences. The specimen sequenced was blood T cells: a sorted CD56 or NKG2C T cell subset, CD4+ or CD8+ T cells, or bulk PBMC T cells (not recorded which). The receptors originated from a woman aged 50 to 65 in good health. The CDR3 runs from the conserved cysteine through the conserved F or W.

j_gene: TRBJ1-1
v_gene: TRBV12-3/TRBV12-4
CDR3aa: CASNPLGRGVNTEAFF

j_gene: TRBJ2-3
v_gene: TRBV5-1
CDR3aa: CASSLGRLTRSTDTQYF

j_gene: TRBJ1-2
v_gene: TRBV12-3/TRBV12-4
CDR3aa: CASSERAYRDRGYGYTF

j_gene: TRBJ2-1
v_gene: TRBV12-3/TRBV12-4
CDR3aa: CASVSQTRYNEQFF

j_gene: TRBJ2-3
v_gene: TRBV5-1
CDR3aa: CASNKLAGEGTQYF

j_gene: TRBJ1-5
v_gene: TRBV20-1
CDR3aa: CSAPTGSSNQPQHF

j_gene: TRBJ2-7
v_gene: TRBV29-1
CDR3aa: CSALVDSYEQYF

j_gene: TRBJ2-1
v_gene: TRBV29-1
CDR3aa: CSVKGSLAGSNEQFF

j_gene: TRBJ2-1
v_gene: TRBV5-1
CDR3aa: CASSLDGSRYNEQFF

j_gene: TRBJ2-3
v_gene: TRBV7-2
CDR3aa: CASSQDSSADTQYF